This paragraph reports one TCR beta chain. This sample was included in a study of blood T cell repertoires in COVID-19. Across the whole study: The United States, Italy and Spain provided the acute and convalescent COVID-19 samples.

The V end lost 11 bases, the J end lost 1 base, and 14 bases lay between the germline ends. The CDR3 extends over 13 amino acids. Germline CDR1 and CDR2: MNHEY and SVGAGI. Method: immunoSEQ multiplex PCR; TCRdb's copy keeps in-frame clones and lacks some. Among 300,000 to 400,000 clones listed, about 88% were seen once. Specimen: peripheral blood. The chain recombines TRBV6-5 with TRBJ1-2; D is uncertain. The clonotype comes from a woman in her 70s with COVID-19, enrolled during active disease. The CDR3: CAAREGLNYGYTF. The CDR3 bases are TGTGCCGCGAGGGAAGGCCTTAACTATGGCTACACCTTC.